These 30 T cell receptor beta chains originate from one sample sequenced in a study of T cells in Graves' hyperthyroidism and ophthalmopathy. RNA transcripts provided the source from which TCR beta CDR3 regions were amplified. First-round RT-PCR with HTBI primers amplified the TCR CDR3 region. TCRdb reprocessed the multiplex PCR reads via MiXCR and lists one record per CDR3 protein. Among hundreds of thousands of distinct CDR3 sequences listed, about 13% were seen once. Sequenced sample: blood. These receptors all stem from a woman aged 18 to 35 with Graves' hyperthyroidism.

This clonotype was picked up many times. This chain connects TRBV30 to TRBJ1-1, with D possibly matching TRBD1 (6 bases). There are 15 residues in the CDR3. Trimming took 2 bases from V and 0 from J, leaving 13 bases between them. CDR1 GTSNPN and CDR2 SVGIG come from the germline V gene (reference sequence). The CDR3 region is CAWSLQQGLNTEAFF. The CDR3 DNA reads TGTGCCTGGAGTCTTCAACAGGGTTTGAACACTGAAGCTTTCTTT.

This chain connects TRBV20-1 to TRBJ1-5, with D possibly matching TRBD1 (5 bases). Germline V gene lookup returns CDR1 DFQATT and CDR2 SNEGSKA (reference sequence). V gave up 5 bases and J gave up 5 bases, with 13 bases separating them. The CDR3 spans 13 residues. The CDR3 here is CSAPTTGDQPQHF. The CDR3 nucleotides are TGCAGTGCTCCCACGACGGGGGATCAGCCCCAGCATTTT.

This clonotype was observed at least ten times. The J gene is TRBJ1-2, the V gene TRBV12-3 or TRBV12-4; no firm D call. Trimming pared 6 bases from V and 3 bases from J, leaving 11 bases between. The CDR3 runs to 13 residues. For the CDR3, the DNA is TGTGCCAGCAGCAAAAACATGGACTATGGCTACACCTTC. This encodes CASSKNMDYGYTF.

This clonotype was observed many times. The chain has TRBV2 and TRBJ2-3; no clear D. This CDR3 is 11 amino acids long. The germline V gene encodes CDR1 SNHLY and CDR2 FYNNEI. Trimming cost V 7 bases and J 2 bases, with 4 bases left between them. The CDR3 sequence is CASTVTDTQYF. CDR3 in DNA: TGTGCCAGCACGGTCACAGATACGCAGTATTTT. Together with reference TRBV2 and TRBJ2-3, the CDR3 gives the full variable domain: EPEVTQTPSHQVTQMGQEVILRCVPISNHLYFYWYRQILGQKVEFLVSFYNNEISEKSEIFDDQFSVERPDGSNFTLKIRSTKLEDSAMYFCASTVTDTQYFGPGTRLTVL.

The sample holds a few counts of this clonotype. The junction differs from germline at one of its ends, possibly a read error. The genes are TRBV2 and TRBJ1-2, with no clear D. Germline loops: CDR1 SNHLY, CDR2 FYNNEI. The CDR3 is 12 residues long. The CDR3, as DNA: TGTGCCAGCAGTGAATCGGAGCATGGCTGCACCTTC. Translated, it gives CASSESEHGCTF.

The CDR3 DNA reads TGTGCCAGCTCACCACGCCTGGGGATCCATTATGGCTACACCTTC. Its protein product is CASSPRLGIHYGYTF. This chain connects TRBV18 to TRBJ1-2; unclear D gene. This CDR3 is 15 amino acids long. Germline CDR1 KGHSH, CDR2 LQKENI. V lost 1 base and J 5 bases, leaving 14 bases between the germline ends.

This clonotype was counted a few times. V is TRBV6-1 and J is TRBJ2-3, with TRBD1 identical over 8 bases. V shed 7 bases and J 0 bases; nucleotides not matched to a gene: 3. The CDR3 length is 14 residues. Germline V gene sequence: CDR1 MNHNS, CDR2 SASEGT. CDR3 in amino acids: CASTRTGSTDTQYF. The CDR3 DNA reads TGTGCCAGCACCAGGACAGGGAGCACAGATACGCAGTATTTT.

The CDR3 spells CASSQVSRDNQPQHF. DNA for the CDR3: TGTGCCAGCAGCCAAGTGAGCAGGGACAATCAGCCCCAGCATTTT. This chain connects TRBV14 to TRBJ1-5, with D possibly being TRBD1 (5 bases). V lost 1 base to trimming and J lost 3 bases, with 10 bases between them. CDR1 and CDR2 from the germline V gene are SGHDN and FVKESK. The CDR3 is 15 residues long.

For this clonotype: Just one base apart from a much larger clone, this may be a read error. This chain links TRBV27 with TRBJ2-7; D uncertain. Germline CDR1 MNHEY, CDR2 SMNVEV (reference sequence). CDR3 length equals 14 residues. As DNA, the CDR3 is TGTGCCAGCAGTTTTCTCTCGGAACCCTACGAGCAGCACTTC. It codes for CASSFLSEPYEQHF.

This clonotype was seen at least ten times. This chain links TRBV2 with TRBJ1-5, with 8 positions matching TRBD1. This CDR3 is 15 amino acids long. CDR1 and CDR2 (germline): SNHLY, FYNNEI. The V segment lost 6 bases and the J segment 2 bases; nucleotides outside the gene matches: 6. CDR3 loop: CASRGAQGGNQPQHF. CDR3 nucleotides: TGTGCCAGCAGGGGGGCACAGGGGGGCAATCAGCCCCAGCATTTT. The entire variable domain, with the rest obtained from reference TRBV2 and TRBJ1-5, is as follows: EPEVTQTPSHQVTQMGQEVILRCVPISNHLYFYWYRQILGQKVEFLVSFYNNEISEKSEIFDDQFSVERPDGSNFTLKIRSTKLEDSAMYFCASRGAQGGNQPQHFGDGTRLSIL.

This clonotype has a count of ten or more. The chain carries TRBV12-3 or TRBV12-4 and TRBJ1-6; D perhaps matches TRBD1 (5 bases). The CDR3 length is 14 residues. Trimming cost V 3 bases and J 9 bases, with 12 bases left between them. CDR3 DNA: TGTGCCAGCAGTTTGAAGGGACGGGGTTCACCCCTCCACTTT. This translates into CASSLKGRGSPLHF.

This clonotype was seen at least ten times. The chain uses TRBV11-3 and TRBJ2-1; no definite D call. The V gene lost 1 base and the J gene lost 8 bases, with 9 bases spanning the gap. The germline V gene has CDR1 SGHNT and CDR2 YENEEA. The CDR3 totals 13 residues. The CDR3 sequence: CASSLGRGDEQFF. The CDR3 bases are TGTGCCAGCAGCTTAGGCCGAGGCGATGAGCAGTTCTTC.

The V and J genes are TRBV20-1 and TRBJ2-7; tentatively, D is TRBD1 (5 bases). The CDR3 loop spans 13 amino acids. V lost 3 bases and J lost 0, with 9 bases in between. The V gene's germline CDR1 is DFQATT and CDR2 SNEGSKA (reference sequence). The CDR3 loop is CSASRARSYEQYF. The DNA for the CDR3 is TGCAGTGCTAGCAGGGCCCGCTCCTACGAGCAGTACTTC.

This clonotype has ten or more counts. The CDR3 is CASSLALAGPGDTQYF. Written as DNA, the CDR3 is TGTGCCAGCAGCTTAGCTCTAGCGGGGCCGGGAGATACGCAGTATTTT. The chain is built from TRBV7-9 and TRBJ2-3, with TRBD2 identical over 9 bases. Per the germline V gene, CDR1 is SEHNR and CDR2 is FQNEAQ (reference sequence). V was pared by 0 bases and J by 5 bases, with 6 bases of the junction left unmatched. The CDR3 is made up of 16 amino acids.

This clonotype was counted at least ten times. The J gene is TRBJ1-1, the V gene TRBV12-3 or TRBV12-4; a weak D match, TRBD1 (5 bases). V lost 3 bases and J lost 6, with 11 bases in between. This CDR3 has 13 residues. CDR3 sequence reads: CASSLRQGAEAFF. CDR3 DNA sequence: TGTGCCAGCAGTTTGCGGCAGGGCGCTGAAGCTTTCTTT.

In its sample, this clonotype was seen many times. The chain employs TRBV29-1 and TRBJ1-5; 7 positions agree with TRBD1. Germline V CDR1 and CDR2: SQVTM, ANQGSEA. The CDR3 extends over 15 amino acids. With 4 bases clipped from V and 0 bases from J, the junction kept 6 bases outside the gene matches. In nucleotides, the CDR3 is TGCAGCGTTGCGGAACAGGGGTCTAGCAATCAGCCCCAGCATTTT. This encodes CSVAEQGSSNQPQHF.

V and J are TRBV3-1 and TRBJ1-1, with D perhaps matching TRBD1 (6 bases). The CDR3 sequence is 14 residues long. V lost 5 bases and J 8 bases, leaving 18 bases between the germline ends. The germline CDR1 and CDR2 sequences are LGHDT and YNNKEL (reference sequence). CDR3 DNA sequence: TGTGCCAGCAGCGATCGCGGGGGGCGTGCAGAAGCTTTCTTT. The encoded protein is CASSDRGGRAEAFF.

This clonotype was detected only a few times. The rearrangement uses TRBV18 and TRBJ1-2; perhaps TRBD1 as D (5 bases). The V gene lost 1 base and the J gene lost 4 bases, with 10 bases spanning the gap. The CDR3 runs 14 residues. From germline, CDR1 is KGHSH and CDR2 LQKENI. CDR3 amino acids: CASSPLAGSYGYTF. CDR3 sequence (DNA): TGTGCCAGCTCACCACTGGCAGGGAGCTATGGCTACACCTTC.

Ten or more counts support this clonotype. The rearrangement joins TRBV7-2 to TRBJ1-1; TRBD1 agrees at 7 bases. The junction had 7 bases not matched to a gene; V was cut back by 5 bases and J by 10 bases. Germline-derived CDR1 and CDR2 are SGHTA and FQGNSA. The CDR3 extends over 12 amino acids. The DNA of the CDR3 is TGTGCCAGCAGCCCCGGGAACAGGGGAGCTTTCTTT. Amino acids: CASSPGNRGAFF.

This clonotype occurred many times. The CDR3 DNA is TGTGCCAGCAGCTACCCACGACTAGCGGGAGCCACAGATACGCAGTATTTT. Translation: CASSYPRLAGATDTQYF. The V and J genes are TRBV12-3 or TRBV12-4 and TRBJ2-3, with 12 bases lining up with TRBD2. The CDR3 totals 17 residues. The V gene end was trimmed by 6 bases and the J gene end by 2 bases; junction bases not matched to a gene: 9.

In this sample, this clonotype turned up a few times. The rearrangement joins TRBV5-6 to TRBJ1-1; D is unresolved. Germline V gene data show CDR1 as SGHDT and CDR2 as YYEEEE. V was shortened by 0 bases and J by 1 base, with 7 bases between the two germline ends. This CDR3 region has 14 residues. CDR3 sequence: CASSLAMRNTEAFF. In DNA, the CDR3 is TGTGCCAGCAGCTTGGCTATGCGGAACACTGAAGCTTTCTTT.

In its sample, this clonotype was seen many times. The V call is TRBV28, the J call TRBJ1-1; D unclear. Trimming shortened V by 5 bases and J by 1 base, and 8 bases separated the two germline ends. The V gene's germline CDR1 is MDHEN and CDR2 SYDVKM. The CDR3 spans 13 residues. CDR3 sequence reads: CASSPPANTEAFF. The DNA for the CDR3 is TGTGCCAGCAGTCCCCCCGCGAACACTGAAGCTTTCTTT.

The chain combines TRBV10-3 with TRBJ2-7, with D hard to call. The germline gives CDR1 ENHRY, CDR2 SYGVKD. The CDR3 is 12 residues long. V shed 3 bases and J shed 2 bases, with 5 bases lying between them. The CDR3 protein is CAISETAYEQYF. In DNA, the CDR3 is TGTGCCATCAGTGAAACGGCCTACGAGCAGTACTTC.

This clonotype was detected ten times or more. The V gene is TRBV28, the J gene TRBJ1-2; 12 nucleotides line up with TRBD1. V was clipped by 5 bases and J by 5 bases; unmatched bases: 6. Germline CDR1 reads MDHEN; CDR2 reads SYDVKM. The CDR3 is 15 residues long. CDR3 nucleotide sequence: TGTGCCAGCAGTACGGGACAGGGGGCGAGGTATGGCTACACCTTC. Its protein product is CASSTGQGARYGYTF.

This chain connects TRBV7-8 to TRBJ2-6; D is possibly TRBD1 (6 bases). The CDR3 is made up of 17 amino acids. V gave up 5 bases and J gave up 0 bases, with 14 bases separating them. CDR1 is SGHVS, CDR2 FQNEAQ, per germline. CDR3 region: CASSETGPISGANVLTF. The CDR3 DNA sequence: TGTGCCAGCAGCGAGACAGGCCCTATCTCTGGGGCCAACGTCCTGACTTTC.

At least ten counts were recorded for this clonotype. V usage is TRBV4-2 and J usage is TRBJ1-1; D is uncertain. This CDR3 has 13 amino acids. With 0 bases removed from V and 4 bases from J, the gap between germline ends came to 6 bases. CDR1 is LGHNA and CDR2 is YNFKEQ in the germline V gene. This CDR3 is CASSQEAGTEAFF. The DNA of the CDR3 is TGTGCCAGCAGCCAAGAAGCGGGCACTGAAGCTTTCTTT.

This sequence joins TRBV28 and TRBJ1-4, with D uncertain. The CDR3 totals 15 residues. Germline CDR1 reads MDHEN; CDR2 reads SYDVKM. Deletions cut 3 bases from V and 0 bases from J, with 8 bases between. The CDR3 DNA sequence: TGTGCCAGCAGTTTTCCGGGAGCAACTAATGAAAAACTGTTTTTT. Translated: CASSFPGATNEKLFF.

In this sample, this clonotype turned up many times. The J gene is TRBJ2-7, the V gene TRBV28; the match to TRBD1 covers 8 bases. From germline, CDR1 is MDHEN and CDR2 SYDVKM. The CDR3 is 13 amino acids. The V gene end was trimmed by 8 bases and the J gene end by 3 bases; junction bases not matched to a gene: 6. CDR3 coding DNA: TGTGCCAGCGTAGTAGACAGGGGCTACGAGCAGTACTTC. Amino acids: CASVVDRGYEQYF.

This clonotype showed up many times. The chain uses TRBV20-1 and TRBJ2-7; 7 bases are a match to TRBD1. Trimming took 1 base from V and 5 from J; bases not matched to a gene: 5. This CDR3 has 13 residues. Germline CDR1 and CDR2: DFQATT and SNEGSKA (reference sequence). CDR3 protein: CSARGQGEDEQYF. The CDR3 DNA follows: TGCAGTGCTAGAGGACAGGGAGAGGACGAGCAGTACTTC.

This clonotype was found many times. V and J are TRBV9 and TRBJ1-1; possibly TRBD1 for D (5 bases). V was pared by 0 bases and J by 0 bases, with 12 bases between. There are 16 residues in the CDR3. Germline CDR1 SGDLS, CDR2 YYNGEE. Written as DNA, the CDR3 is TGTGCCAGCAGCGTAGGGGGTCAGGGTATGAACACTGAAGCTTTCTTT. Amino acid sequence: CASSVGGQGMNTEAFF.